Below, 28 T cell receptor beta chains from the same sample are listed, as sequenced in a study of blood T cell repertoires in COVID-19. Here immunoSEQ multiplex PCR was the method, and the copy in TCRdb shows in-frame clones only, minus some. This sample carries 65,000 or so clones, 87% of them seen once, and the ten largest clones take about 9.5%. Specimen: peripheral blood. The origin of the receptors is a human donor with acute or convalescent COVID-19. The donor label of this sample is uncertain.

This chain joins TRBV19 and TRBJ2-1; 8 bases line up with TRBD1. Germline V CDR1 and CDR2: LNHDA, SQIVND (reference sequence). V gave up 6 bases and J gave up 3 bases; unmatched junction bases: 10. The length of the CDR3 is 16 residues. CDR3 region: CASRSDTGGYYNEQFF. The CDR3 DNA follows: TGTGCCAGTAGATCCGATACAGGGGGGTACTACAATGAGCAGTTCTTC.

The chain combines TRBV18 with TRBJ1-2; TRBD1 matches at 9 bases. The germline gives CDR1 KGHSH, CDR2 LQKENI. CDR3 length: 16 amino acids. J gave up 3 bases and V 3 bases, and 8 bases lay outside the gene matches. CDR3 DNA: TGTGCCAGCTCACCTCGACAGGGGGTTATGGACTATGGCTACACCTTC. Amino acid sequence: CASSPRQGVMDYGYTF.

The rearrangement links TRBV6-1 to TRBJ1-3; no firm D call. Germline V gene lookup returns CDR1 MNHNS and CDR2 SASEGT. The CDR3 sequence is 14 residues long. The ends were cut back, 1 base at V and 2 bases at J, with 6 bases in the middle. The CDR3 region is CASSEGRAGNTIYF. CDR3 DNA: TGTGCCAGCAGTGAAGGACGGGCTGGAAACACCATATATTTT.

This chain joins TRBV29-1 and TRBJ2-5; tentatively, D is TRBD1 (6 bases). This CDR3 is built from 13 residues. V gave up 6 bases and J gave up 1 base, with 12 bases separating them. Germline CDR1 is SQVTM and CDR2 is ANQGSEA. For the CDR3, the DNA is TGCAGCGTCGGGAACAGGGTCCAAGAGACCCAGTACTTC. It codes for CSVGNRVQETQYF.

This clone has only a few counts. This chain connects TRBV7-8 to TRBJ2-2; 7 bases map to TRBD1. V was pared by 4 bases and J by 0 bases, with 8 bases of the junction left unmatched. The CDR3 has 17 residues. CDR1 SGHVS and CDR2 FQNEAQ come from the germline V gene. The CDR3 coding sequence is TGTGCCAGCAGCTCGGGACAGCTTTCCACGAACACCGGGGAGCTGTTTTTT. Translated: CASSSGQLSTNTGELFF.

This clone was found a few times. The chain recombines TRBV10-1 with TRBJ2-3; perhaps TRBD2 as D (5 bases). CDR1 and CDR2 (germline): WNHNN, SYGVQD (reference sequence). The ends were cut back, 1 base at V and 0 bases at J, with 20 bases in the middle. CDR3 length: 19 amino acids. In nucleotides, the CDR3 is TGCGCCAGCAGTGAGTTTGTCGGACTTTTAGGAACTAGCACAGATACGCAGTATTTT. Translating gives CASSEFVGLLGTSTDTQYF.

CDR3 coding DNA: TGTGCCAGCAGCCCGCGGGCCCCATACGAGCAGTACTTC. This gives the protein CASSPRAPYEQYF. The chain links TRBV7-6 to TRBJ2-7; perhaps TRBD2 as D (5 bases). Per germline, CDR1 SGHVS and CDR2 FNYEAQ. This CDR3 has 13 residues. V gave up 5 bases and J gave up 4 bases, with 12 bases separating them.

The chain recombines TRBV5-1 with TRBJ1-4; D not certain. Per germline, CDR1 SGHRS and CDR2 YFSETQ. The germline V and J ends were trimmed by 0 bases and 0 bases, with 9 bases remaining between them. CDR3 length equals 16 residues. CDR3 sequence: CASSLGERATNEKLFF. CDR3 DNA: TGCGCCAGCAGCTTGGGAGAGAGAGCAACTAATGAAAAACTGTTTTTT.

The chain is built from TRBV5-1 and TRBJ2-4; D may be TRBD2 (6 bases). Germline CDR1 reads SGHRS; CDR2 reads YFSETQ. CDR3 length: 16 amino acids. The V end was cut by 0 bases, the J end by 1 base, with 11 bases between. CDR3 sequence (DNA): TGCGCCAGCAGCTTGGGTTCGGGGGATGCCAAAAACATTCAGTACTTC. This sequence encodes CASSLGSGDAKNIQYF.

This chain joins TRBV11-2 and TRBJ2-6, with D unclear. V was pared by 6 bases and J by 4 bases, with 22 bases between. Per the germline V gene, CDR1 is SGHAT and CDR2 is FQNNGV. This CDR3 contains 18 residues. The CDR3: CASRTHTSGNEGANVLTF. CDR3 DNA sequence: TGTGCCAGCAGGACTCATACCTCCGGAAATGAAGGGGCCAACGTCCTGACTTTC. The variable domain in full, completed from reference TRBV11-2 and TRBJ2-6, reads EAGVAQSPRYKIIEKRQSVAFWCNPISGHATLYWYQQILGQGPKLLIQFQNNGVVDDSQLPKDRFSAERLKGVDSTLKIQPAKLEDSAVYLCASRTHTSGNEGANVLTFGAGSRLTVL.

The DNA for the CDR3 is TGTGCCAGCAGCTCTCAGGGGAGAGAGACCCAGTACTTC. It specifies CASSSQGRETQYF. The genes are TRBV11-3 and TRBJ2-5; perhaps TRBD1 as D (6 bases). CDR1 is SGHNT and CDR2 is YENEEA in the germline V gene. The ends were cut back, 4 bases at V and 4 bases at J, with 10 bases in the middle. This CDR3 is 13 amino acids long.

The V gene is TRBV24-1, the J gene TRBJ1-1; unclear D gene. Per the germline V gene, CDR1 is KGHDR and CDR2 is SFDVKD. The CDR3 spans 12 residues. Trimming removed 6 bases from V and 1 base from J, with 5 bases in between. The CDR3 coding sequence is TGTGCCACCAGTACCGGGAACACTGAAGCTTTCTTT. It yields the protein CATSTGNTEAFF.

This clone was counted once. The chain links TRBV4-2 to TRBJ1-4; 12 bases map to TRBD1. The germline gives CDR1 LGHNA, CDR2 YNFKEQ. Germline trimming cut 6 bases from V and 10 bases from J; bases unmatched to any gene: 6. The CDR3 length is 14 residues. Here the CDR3 DNA reads TGTGCCAGCAGGTCCGGGACAGGGGGCGGAAAACTGTTTTTT. Protein sequence: CASRSGTGGGKLFF.

This chain connects TRBV10-2 to TRBJ1-3; 9 positions match TRBD1. The CDR3 runs to 15 residues. Germline trimming cut 6 bases from V and 4 bases from J; bases unmatched to any gene: 7. From germline, CDR1 is WSHSY and CDR2 SAAADI. The CDR3 here is CASRDRGQRGNTIYF. The DNA for the CDR3 is TGCGCCAGCAGGGACAGGGGCCAAAGAGGAAACACCATATATTTT.

The chain has TRBV7-8 and TRBJ2-3; 9 bases fit TRBD2. The CDR3 covers 17 residues. The V gene's germline CDR1 is SGHVS and CDR2 FQNEAQ. V dropped 5 bases and J dropped 0; count of bases not matched to a gene: 9. The CDR3 DNA reads TGTGCCAGCAGCCTACGAGATACTAGCGGGAGCACAGATACGCAGTATTTT. Its translation is CASSLRDTSGSTDTQYF.

This rearrangement joins TRBV12-3 or TRBV12-4 to TRBJ1-4; no reliable D call. V shed 6 bases and J shed 7 bases, with 9 bases lying between them. This CDR3 region has 12 residues. The CDR3 DNA reads TGTGCCAGCAGAGCTGAGGGTGAAAAACTGTTTTTT. Its translation: CASRAEGEKLFF.

The chain has TRBV4-1 and TRBJ1-3; a weak D match, TRBD1 (6 bases). This CDR3 region has 18 residues. V was trimmed by 2 bases and J by 6 bases, leaving 23 bases between them. Germline assignment: CDR1 MGHRA and CDR2 YSYEKL. The CDR3 region has the DNA TGCGCCAGCAGCCAACCCGGGGGGCAGGGCGAGAGGTTAAACACCATATATTTT. Encoded protein: CASSQPGGQGERLNTIYF.

V usage is TRBV9 and J usage is TRBJ2-1; D is possibly TRBD1 (6 bases). The ends were cut back, 5 bases at V and 3 bases at J, with 12 bases in the middle. The CDR3 extends over 14 amino acids. The V gene's germline CDR1 is SGDLS and CDR2 YYNGEE. The CDR3 coding sequence is TGTGCCAGCAGGCAGACAGGTAACTACAATGAGCAGTTCTTC. As protein: CASRQTGNYNEQFF. Drawing the rest from reference TRBV9 and TRBJ2-1, the complete variable domain is DSGVTQTPKHLITATGQRVTLRCSPRSGDLSVYWYQQSLDQGLQFLIQYYNGEERAKGNILERFSAQQFPDLHSELNLSSLELGDSALYFCASRQTGNYNEQFFGPGTRLTVL.

This chain uses TRBV28 with TRBJ1-2; 7 nucleotides align to TRBD1. Trimming cost V 8 bases and J 8 bases; bases outside gene matches: 2. The CDR3 loop spans 10 amino acids. CDR1 and CDR2 from the germline V gene are MDHEN and SYDVKM. The CDR3 sequence is CASGTDGYTF. CDR3 bases: TGTGCCAGCGGGACAGACGGCTACACCTTC.

The V call is TRBV29-1, the J call TRBJ2-1; tentatively, D is TRBD2 (7 bases). Trimming stripped 3 bases from V and 9 bases from J, with 18 bases between. Germline V lookup: CDR1 SQVTM, CDR2 ANQGSEA. The CDR3 is 14 amino acids. The CDR3: CSVEGASGNFEQFF. The CDR3 nucleotides read TGCAGCGTTGAGGGGGCTAGCGGTAACTTTGAGCAGTTCTTC.

This chain joins TRBV30 and TRBJ1-5; the D is unclear. This CDR3 region has 12 residues. Trimming shortened V by 1 base and J by 7 bases, and 8 bases separated the two germline ends. The germline V gene has CDR1 GTSNPN and CDR2 SVGIG (reference sequence). This CDR3 is CAWSAGGQPQHF. In DNA, the CDR3 is TGTGCCTGGAGTGCAGGTGGGCAGCCCCAGCATTTT.

The gene calls are TRBV6-5 and TRBJ2-5, with 9 bases fitting TRBD1. Unmatched junction bases numbered 9, after V lost 8 bases and J lost 2 bases. Germline CDR1 MNHEY, CDR2 SVGAGI. The CDR3 totals 15 residues. DNA of the CDR3: TGTGCCAGCCGTAGGGACAGGGTCGGTCAAGAGACCCAGTACTTC. It codes for CASRRDRVGQETQYF.

The rearrangement joins TRBV25-1 to TRBJ2-1, with a weak D call TRBD1 (6 bases). CDR1 and CDR2 from the germline V gene are MGHDK and SYGVNS. This CDR3 has 16 residues. V gave up 3 bases and J gave up 0 bases, with 12 bases separating them. CDR3 sequence reads: CASSDRGMSSYNEQFF. CDR3 in DNA: TGTGCCAGCAGTGACAGGGGCATGAGCTCCTACAATGAGCAGTTCTTC.

The chain has TRBV18 and TRBJ2-7; possibly TRBD2 for D (6 bases). The germline V gene encodes CDR1 KGHSH and CDR2 LQKENI. Between the trimmed V and J ends, which lost 1 base and 4 bases, there was a span of 14 bases. CDR3 length equals 15 residues. The CDR3 loop reads CASSPQEGTGYEQYF. The CDR3, as DNA: TGTGCCAGCTCACCACAGGAGGGGACGGGTTACGAGCAGTACTTC.

The rearrangement uses TRBV7-2 and TRBJ1-2, with a possible D match to TRBD1 (6 bases). CDR3 size: 14 residues. V shed 1 base and J shed 8 bases, with 14 bases lying between them. Germline CDR1 and CDR2: SGHTA and FQGNSA. CDR3 DNA sequence: TGTGCCAGCAGCTTAGATCAGGGGCAAGGAGGCTACACCTTC. It yields the protein CASSLDQGQGGYTF. The full variable domain, rest sourced from reference TRBV7-2 and TRBJ1-2, is GAGVSQSPSNKVTEKGKDVELRCDPISGHTALYWYRQSLGQGLEFLIYFQGNSAPDKSGLPSDRFSAERTGGSVSTLTIQRTQQEDSAVYLCASSLDQGQGGYTFGSGTRLTVV.

The chain is built from TRBV11-3 and TRBJ2-5; perhaps TRBD1 as D (6 bases). Trimming shortened V by 1 base and J by 9 bases, and 15 bases separated the two germline ends. This CDR3 comprises 14 residues. From germline, CDR1 is SGHNT and CDR2 YENEEA. CDR3 DNA: TGTGCCAGCAGCTTAGGGACAGCTGTCGGTCCCCAGTACTTC. Its translation is CASSLGTAVGPQYF.

The chain recombines TRBV2 with TRBJ2-1; D is uncertain. The CDR3 sequence is 16 residues long. V was cut by 0 bases and J by 0 bases, with 9 bases left in between. Germline V gives CDR1 SNHLY, CDR2 FYNNEI. Here the CDR3 DNA reads TGTGCCAGCAGTGAAGCACTAAGCCGCTCCTACAATGAGCAGTTCTTC. It yields the protein CASSEALSRSYNEQFF. The full variable domain, with the rest looked up from reference TRBV2 and TRBJ2-1, is EPEVTQTPSHQVTQMGQEVILRCVPISNHLYFYWYRQILGQKVEFLVSFYNNEISEKSEIFDDQFSVERPDGSNFTLKIRSTKLEDSAMYFCASSEALSRSYNEQFFGPGTRLTVL.

The chain combines TRBV19 with TRBJ2-6, with 8 nucleotides matching TRBD1. Trimming at V came to 7 bases and at J to 4 bases, leaving 15 bases not matched to a gene. CDR3 length equals 18 residues. In germline, CDR1 is LNHDA, CDR2 SQIVND (reference sequence). The CDR3 region is CASTNRQGRNTGANVLTF. Written as DNA, the CDR3 is TGTGCCAGTACCAATCGACAGGGGCGTAATACGGGGGCCAACGTCCTGACTTTC.